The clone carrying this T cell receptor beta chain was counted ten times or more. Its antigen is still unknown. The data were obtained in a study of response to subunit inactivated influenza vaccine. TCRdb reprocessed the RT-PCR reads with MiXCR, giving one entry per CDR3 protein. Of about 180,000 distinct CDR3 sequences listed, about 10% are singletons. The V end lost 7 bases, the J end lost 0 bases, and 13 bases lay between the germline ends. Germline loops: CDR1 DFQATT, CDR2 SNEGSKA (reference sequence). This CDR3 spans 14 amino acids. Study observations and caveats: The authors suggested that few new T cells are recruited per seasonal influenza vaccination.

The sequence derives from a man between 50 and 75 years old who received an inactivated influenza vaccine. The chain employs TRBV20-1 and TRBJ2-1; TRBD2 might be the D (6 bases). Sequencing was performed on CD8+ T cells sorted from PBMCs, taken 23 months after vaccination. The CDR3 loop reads CSVGIADSYNEQFF. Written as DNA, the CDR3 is TGCAGTGTTGGAATAGCGGACTCCTACAATGAGCAGTTCTTC.